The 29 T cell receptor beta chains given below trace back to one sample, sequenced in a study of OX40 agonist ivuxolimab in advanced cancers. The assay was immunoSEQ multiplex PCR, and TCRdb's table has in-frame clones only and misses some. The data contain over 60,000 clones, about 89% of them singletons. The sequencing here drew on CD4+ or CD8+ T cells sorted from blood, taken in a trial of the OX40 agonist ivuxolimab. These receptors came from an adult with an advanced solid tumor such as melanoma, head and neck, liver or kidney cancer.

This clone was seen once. In DNA, the CDR3 is TGTGCCTGGAAGGCATTGACAGGGGGTAATTCACCCCTCCACTTT. Translation gives CAWKALTGGNSPLHF. The genes are TRBV30 and TRBJ1-6, with TRBD1 matching over 9 bases. Germline CDR1 GTSNPN, CDR2 SVGIG (reference sequence). CDR3 size: 15 residues. V lost 4 bases, J lost 6 bases, and 7 bases stayed unmatched.

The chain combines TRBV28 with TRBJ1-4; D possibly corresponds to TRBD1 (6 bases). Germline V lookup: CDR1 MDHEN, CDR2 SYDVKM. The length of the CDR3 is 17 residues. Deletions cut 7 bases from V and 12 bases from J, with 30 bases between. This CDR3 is CASMSMGQSLLGQELFF. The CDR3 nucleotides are TGTGCCAGCATGTCGATGGGACAAAGCCTCCTGGGGCAGGAACTGTTTTTT.

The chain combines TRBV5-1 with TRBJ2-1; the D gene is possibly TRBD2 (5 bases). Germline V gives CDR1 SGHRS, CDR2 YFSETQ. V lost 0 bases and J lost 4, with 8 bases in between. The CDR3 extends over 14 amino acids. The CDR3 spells CASSLEDSYNEQFF. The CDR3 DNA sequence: TGCGCCAGCAGCTTGGAGGACTCTTACAATGAGCAGTTCTTC. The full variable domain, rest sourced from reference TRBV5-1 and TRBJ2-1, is KAGVTQTPRYLIKTRGQQVTLSCSPISGHRSVSWYQQTPGQGLQFLFEYFSETQRNKGNFPGRFSGRQFSNSRSEMNVSTLELGDSALYLCASSLEDSYNEQFFGPGTRLTVL.

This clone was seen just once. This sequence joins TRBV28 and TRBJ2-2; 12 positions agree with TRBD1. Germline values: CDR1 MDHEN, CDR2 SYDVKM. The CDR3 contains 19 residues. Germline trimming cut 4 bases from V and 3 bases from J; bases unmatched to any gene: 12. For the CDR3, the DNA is TGTGCCAGCAGTTCAACTCTCCGGGACAGGGGGCGGGACACCGGGGAGCTGTTTTTT. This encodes CASSSTLRDRGRDTGELFF.

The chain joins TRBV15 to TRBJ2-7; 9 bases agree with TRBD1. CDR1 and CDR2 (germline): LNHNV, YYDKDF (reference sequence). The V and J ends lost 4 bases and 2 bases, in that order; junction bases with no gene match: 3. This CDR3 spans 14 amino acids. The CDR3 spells CATSTDRGTYEQYF. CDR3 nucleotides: TGTGCCACCAGCACGGACAGGGGAACCTACGAGCAGTACTTC.

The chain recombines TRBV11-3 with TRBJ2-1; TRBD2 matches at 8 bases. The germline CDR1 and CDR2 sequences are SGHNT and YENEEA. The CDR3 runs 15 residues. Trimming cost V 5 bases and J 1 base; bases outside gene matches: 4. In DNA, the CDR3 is TGTGCCAGCAGCGGGAGCGGGAGTTCCTACAATGAGCAGTTCTTC. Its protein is CASSGSGSSYNEQFF.

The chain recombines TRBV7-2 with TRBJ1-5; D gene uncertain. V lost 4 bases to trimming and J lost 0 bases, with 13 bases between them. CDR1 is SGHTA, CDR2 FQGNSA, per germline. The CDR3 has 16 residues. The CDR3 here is CASSSQAGYSNQPQHF. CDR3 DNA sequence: TGTGCCAGCAGCTCGCAGGCGGGTTATAGCAATCAGCCCCAGCATTTT.

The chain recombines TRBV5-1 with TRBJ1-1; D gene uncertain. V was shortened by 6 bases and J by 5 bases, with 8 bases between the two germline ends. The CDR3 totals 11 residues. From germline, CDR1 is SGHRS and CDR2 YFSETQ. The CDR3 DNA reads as TGCGCCAGCAAAGGAGAGACTGAAGCTTTCTTT. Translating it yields CASKGETEAFF.

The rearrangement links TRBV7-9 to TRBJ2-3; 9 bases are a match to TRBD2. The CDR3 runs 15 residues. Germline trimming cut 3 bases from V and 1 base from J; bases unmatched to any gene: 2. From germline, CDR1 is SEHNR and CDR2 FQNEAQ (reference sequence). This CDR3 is CASSFASGGTDTQYF. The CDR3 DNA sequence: TGTGCCAGCAGCTTTGCTAGCGGGGGCACAGATACGCAGTATTTT.

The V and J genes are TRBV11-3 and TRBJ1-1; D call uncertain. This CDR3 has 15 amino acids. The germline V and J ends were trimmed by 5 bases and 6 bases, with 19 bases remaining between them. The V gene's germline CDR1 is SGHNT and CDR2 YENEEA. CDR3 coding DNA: TGTGCCAGCAGCCGATGCTTGGAAACGGCTTCTGAAGCTTTCTTT. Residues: CASSRCLETASEAFF. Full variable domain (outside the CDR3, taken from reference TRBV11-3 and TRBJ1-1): EAGVVQSPRYKIIEKKQPVAFWCNPISGHNTLYWYLQNLGQGPELLIRYENEEAVDDSQLPKDRFSAERLKGVDSTLKIQPAELGDSAVYLCASSRCLETASEAFFGQGTRLTVV.

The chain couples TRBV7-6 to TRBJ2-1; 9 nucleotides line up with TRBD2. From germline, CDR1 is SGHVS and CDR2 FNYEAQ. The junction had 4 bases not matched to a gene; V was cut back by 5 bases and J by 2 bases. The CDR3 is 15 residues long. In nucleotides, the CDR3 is TGTGCCAGCAGCATTAGCGGGAGCCCCTACAATGAGCAGTTCTTC. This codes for CASSISGSPYNEQFF.

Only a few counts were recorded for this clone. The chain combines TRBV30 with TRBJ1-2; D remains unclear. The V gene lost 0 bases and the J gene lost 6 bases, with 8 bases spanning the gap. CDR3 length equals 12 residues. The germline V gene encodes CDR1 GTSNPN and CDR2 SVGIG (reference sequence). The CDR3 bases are TGTGCCTGGAGTGTGGTGGGGAATGGCTACACCTTC. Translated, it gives CAWSVVGNGYTF. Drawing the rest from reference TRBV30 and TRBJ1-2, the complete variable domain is SQTIHQWPATLVQPVGSPLSLECTVEGTSNPNLYWYRQAAGRGLQLLFYSVGIGQISSEVPQNLSASRPQDRQFILSSKKLLLSDSGFYLCAWSVVGNGYTFGSGTRLTVV.

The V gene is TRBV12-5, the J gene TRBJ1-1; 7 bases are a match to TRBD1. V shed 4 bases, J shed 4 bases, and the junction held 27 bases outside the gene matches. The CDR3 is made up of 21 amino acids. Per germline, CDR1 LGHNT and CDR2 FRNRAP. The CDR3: CASGSTNRGGLLLGILTEAFF. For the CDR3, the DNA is TGTGCTAGTGGTTCGACCAACAGGGGAGGTTTACTCCTTGGAATCCTCACTGAAGCTTTCTTT.

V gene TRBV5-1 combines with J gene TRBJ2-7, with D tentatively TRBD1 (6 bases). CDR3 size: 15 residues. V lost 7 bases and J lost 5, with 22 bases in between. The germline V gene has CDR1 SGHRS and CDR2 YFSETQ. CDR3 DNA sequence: TGCGCCAGCGGCCCTTTCGGACAGAAGGGGGACGAGCAGTACTTC. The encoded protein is CASGPFGQKGDEQYF. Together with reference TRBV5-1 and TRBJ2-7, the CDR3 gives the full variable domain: KAGVTQTPRYLIKTRGQQVTLSCSPISGHRSVSWYQQTPGQGLQFLFEYFSETQRNKGNFPGRFSGRQFSNSRSEMNVSTLELGDSALYLCASGPFGQKGDEQYFGPGTRLTVT.

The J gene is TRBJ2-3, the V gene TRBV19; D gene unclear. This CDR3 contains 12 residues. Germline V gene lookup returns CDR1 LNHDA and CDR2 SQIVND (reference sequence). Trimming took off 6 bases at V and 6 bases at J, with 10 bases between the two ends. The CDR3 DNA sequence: TGTGCCAGTAGGAGATCACCGGATACGCAGTATTTT. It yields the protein CASRRSPDTQYF.

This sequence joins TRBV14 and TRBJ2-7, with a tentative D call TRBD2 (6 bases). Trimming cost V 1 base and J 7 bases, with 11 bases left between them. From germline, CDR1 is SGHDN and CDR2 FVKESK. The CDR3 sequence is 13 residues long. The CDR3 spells CASSQVRGGEQYF. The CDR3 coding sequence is TGTGCCAGCAGCCAAGTTCGTGGGGGGGAGCAGTACTTC. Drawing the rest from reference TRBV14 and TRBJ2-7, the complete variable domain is EAGVTQFPSHSVIEKGQTVTLRCDPISGHDNLYWYRRVMGKEIKFLLHFVKESKQDESGMPNNRFLAERTGGTYSTLKVQPAELEDSGVYFCASSQVRGGEQYFGPGTRLTVT.

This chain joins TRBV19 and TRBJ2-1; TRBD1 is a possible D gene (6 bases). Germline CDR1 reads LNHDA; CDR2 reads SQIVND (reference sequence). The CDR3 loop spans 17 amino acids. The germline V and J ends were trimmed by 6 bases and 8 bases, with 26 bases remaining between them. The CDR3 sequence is CASRTSNGGQAIDEQFF. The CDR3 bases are TGTGCCAGTAGAACTTCGAATGGGGGACAAGCAATCGATGAGCAGTTCTTC. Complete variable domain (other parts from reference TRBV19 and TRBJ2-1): DGGITQSPKYLFRKEGQNVTLSCEQNLNHDAMYWYRQDPGQGLRLIYYSQIVNDFQKGDIAEGYSVSREKKESFPLTVTSAQKNPTAFYLCASRTSNGGQAIDEQFFGPGTRLTVL.

The chain's CDR3 is CASSLGAGNMPGNTIYF. In nucleotides, the CDR3 is TGTGCCAGCAGCTTGGGAGCGGGGAATATGCCTGGAAACACCATATATTTT. The chain joins TRBV5-4 to TRBJ1-3; no reliable D call. This CDR3 comprises 17 residues. CDR1 and CDR2 from the germline V gene are SGHNT and YYREEE (reference sequence). Trimming removed 0 bases from V and 2 bases from J, with 15 bases in between.

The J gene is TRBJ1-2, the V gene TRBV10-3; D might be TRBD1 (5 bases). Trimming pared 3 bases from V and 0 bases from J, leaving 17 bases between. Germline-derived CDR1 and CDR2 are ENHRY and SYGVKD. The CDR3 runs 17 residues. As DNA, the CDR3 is TGTGCCATCAGTGATTCAAAGACAGTGAAAGCTAACTATGGCTACACCTTC. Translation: CAISDSKTVKANYGYTF.

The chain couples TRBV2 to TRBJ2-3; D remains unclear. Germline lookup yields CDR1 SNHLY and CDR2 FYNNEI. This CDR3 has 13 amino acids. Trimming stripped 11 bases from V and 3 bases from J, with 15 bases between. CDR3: CAGRPLSTDTQYF. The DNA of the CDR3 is TGTGCCGGTCGTCCCTTGAGTACAGATACGCAGTATTTT.

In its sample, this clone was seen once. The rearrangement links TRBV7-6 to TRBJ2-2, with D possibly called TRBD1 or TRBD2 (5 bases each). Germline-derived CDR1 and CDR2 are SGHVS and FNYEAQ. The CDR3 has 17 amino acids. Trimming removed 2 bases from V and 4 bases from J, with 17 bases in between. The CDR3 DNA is TGTGCCAGCAGCTTAAGAACCGGGACCCTGGGCACCGGGGAGCTGTTTTTT. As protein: CASSLRTGTLGTGELFF. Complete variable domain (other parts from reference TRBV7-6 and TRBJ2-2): GAGVSQSPRYKVTKRGQDVALRCDPISGHVSLYWYRQALGQGPEFLTYFNYEAQQDKSGLPNDRFSAERPEGSISTLTIQRTEQRDSAMYRCASSLRTGTLGTGELFFGEGSRLTVL.

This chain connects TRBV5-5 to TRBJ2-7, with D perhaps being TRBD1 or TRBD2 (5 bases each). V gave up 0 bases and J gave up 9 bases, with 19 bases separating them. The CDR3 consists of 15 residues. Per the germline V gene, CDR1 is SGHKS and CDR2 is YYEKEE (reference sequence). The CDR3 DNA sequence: TGTGCCAGCAGCTTGGGGCACCGGGACGGGTCGGTGCAGTACTTC. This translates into CASSLGHRDGSVQYF.

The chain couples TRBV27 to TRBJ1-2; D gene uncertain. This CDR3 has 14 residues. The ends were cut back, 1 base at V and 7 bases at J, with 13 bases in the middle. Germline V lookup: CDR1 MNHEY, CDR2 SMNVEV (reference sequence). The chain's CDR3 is CASSLYGEGGGYTF. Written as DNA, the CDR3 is TGTGCCAGCAGTTTATACGGCGAGGGAGGTGGCTACACCTTC.

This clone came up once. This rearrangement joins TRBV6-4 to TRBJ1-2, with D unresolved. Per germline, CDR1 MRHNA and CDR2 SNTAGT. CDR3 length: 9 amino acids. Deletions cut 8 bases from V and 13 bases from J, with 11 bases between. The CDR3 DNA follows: TGTGCCAGCCAGGTGGGTTCCACCTTC. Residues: CASQVGSTF.

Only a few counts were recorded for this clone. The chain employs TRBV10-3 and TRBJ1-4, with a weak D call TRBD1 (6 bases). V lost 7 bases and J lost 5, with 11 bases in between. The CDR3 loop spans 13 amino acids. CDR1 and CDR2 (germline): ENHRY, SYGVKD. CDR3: CAINGQLNEKLFF. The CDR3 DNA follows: TGTGCCATCAACGGACAGTTAAATGAAAAACTGTTTTTT.

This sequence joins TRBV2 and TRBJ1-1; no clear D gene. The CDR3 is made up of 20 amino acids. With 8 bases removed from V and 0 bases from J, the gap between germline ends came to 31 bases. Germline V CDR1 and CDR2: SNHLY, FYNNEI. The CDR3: CASGVASVPVRPIMNTEAFF. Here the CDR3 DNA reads TGTGCCAGCGGGGTAGCGTCGGTACCCGTCCGTCCGATCATGAACACTGAAGCTTTCTTT.

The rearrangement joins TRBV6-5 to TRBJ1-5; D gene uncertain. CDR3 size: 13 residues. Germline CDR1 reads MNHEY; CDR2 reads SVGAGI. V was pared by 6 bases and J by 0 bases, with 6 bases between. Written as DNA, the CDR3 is TGTGCCAGCAGGATGGCTAGCAATCAGCCCCAGCATTTT. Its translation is CASRMASNQPQHF.

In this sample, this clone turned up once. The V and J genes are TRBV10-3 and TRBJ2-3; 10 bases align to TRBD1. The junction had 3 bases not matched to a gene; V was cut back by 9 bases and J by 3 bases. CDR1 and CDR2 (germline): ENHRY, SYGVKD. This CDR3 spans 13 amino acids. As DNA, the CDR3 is TGTGCCATATGGACAGGGGGGACAGATACGCAGTATTTT. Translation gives CAIWTGGTDTQYF.

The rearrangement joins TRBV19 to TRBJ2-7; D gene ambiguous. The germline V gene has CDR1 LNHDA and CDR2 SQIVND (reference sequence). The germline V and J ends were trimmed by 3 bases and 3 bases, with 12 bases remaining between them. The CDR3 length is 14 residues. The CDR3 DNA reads TGTGCCAGTAGTATCGGCTTTCCCAACTACGAGCAGTACTTC. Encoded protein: CASSIGFPNYEQYF. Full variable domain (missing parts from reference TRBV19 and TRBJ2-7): DGGITQSPKYLFRKEGQNVTLSCEQNLNHDAMYWYRQDPGQGLRLIYYSQIVNDFQKGDIAEGYSVSREKKESFPLTVTSAQKNPTAFYLCASSIGFPNYEQYFGPGTRLTVT.